This record covers a single T cell receptor beta chain. The antigen is undetermined. The data stem from a study of cytomegalovirus exposure and HLA in healthy donors. Germline assignment: CDR1 SGDLS and CDR2 YYNGEE. The V and J ends lost 0 bases and 3 bases respectively, with 14 bases between them. CDR3 length: 16 amino acids. Whole-study results and caveats: Reportedly, fewer N-insertions than the roughly 700-donor mean appeared in an Asian-associated ancestry cluster in a later analysis. In a later analysis, V- and J-gene trimming of beta chains associated with a DCLRE1C missense variant, replicated independently.

The PCR was carried out with 60 Vbeta primers and 13 Jbeta primers. Assay used: immunoSEQ multiplex PCR; TCRdb lists only in-frame clones, some missing. The table has about 140,000 clones, more than 60% seen once. The material sequenced was PBMCs. This sequence originates from a man aged 35 to 55 in good health and CMV-seronegative. This chain uses TRBV9 with TRBJ2-3, with no clear D. CDR3 loop: CASSVGVLRETDTQYF. The CDR3 nucleotides are TGTGCCAGCAGCGTAGGAGTACTAAGAGAGACAGATACGCAGTATTTT.